This T cell receptor (beta chain) came from a study of neurological immune-mediated disorders. Trimming took off 5 bases at V and 5 bases at J, with 13 bases between the two ends. This CDR3 contains 14 residues. From germline, CDR1 is SGHVT and CDR2 SQSDAQ. Synthesis of cDNA was accomplished via 5'RACE employing 10-nucleotide random UMIs. One entry per CDR3 protein, called by TCRdb with MiXCR from the 5' RACE reads. The table lists tens of thousands of distinct CDR3 sequences, roughly 17% of them singletons, with 15% in the top ten. This clonotype occurred many times. The clonotype was recovered from a woman aged 35 to 49 in good health. This chain connects TRBV7-4 to TRBJ2-4; D may be TRBD1 or TRBD2 (5 bases each). The sequenced sample was PBMCs. The CDR3, as DNA: TGTGCCAGCAGCCTGACCCAGGGAGAAAACATTCAGTACTTC. Translated: CASSLTQGENIQYF.